The 12 T cell receptor beta chains presented below share a single source sample, sequenced in a study of cytomegalovirus exposure and HLA in healthy donors. A multiplex PCR was run with 60 Vbeta primers and 13 Jbeta primers. Profiling relied on immunoSEQ multiplex PCR, and the TCRdb table lists in-frame clones only, not all of them. Of roughly 100,000 clones in the sample, 76% are singletons; the top ten hold 10%. Source material: PBMCs. Receptors were obtained from a woman under 30 in good health and CMV-seropositive.

There are a few counts of this clone. This rearrangement joins TRBV2 to TRBJ2-6, with a weak D call TRBD2 (5 bases). The V gene lost 9 bases and the J gene lost 0 bases, with 15 bases spanning the gap. Germline CDR1 and CDR2: SNHLY and FYNNEI. The CDR3 is 16 amino acids. The CDR3 reads CASQRQPSSGANVLTF. The CDR3 DNA is TGTGCCAGTCAGCGGCAGCCGTCCTCTGGGGCCAACGTCCTGACTTTC.

The J gene is TRBJ2-1, the V gene TRBV10-3, with 10 bases that match TRBD2. This CDR3 has 14 residues. CDR1 and CDR2 from the germline V gene are ENHRY and SYGVKD. Trimming removed 6 bases from V and 5 bases from J; junction bases left unmatched: 4. In DNA form, the CDR3 reads TGTGCCATCAGGGAGCGGGGGGGCCACAATGAGCAGTTCTTC. Its translation is CAIRERGGHNEQFF.

This chain connects TRBV18 to TRBJ1-4, with 10 positions matching TRBD1. Per germline, CDR1 KGHSH and CDR2 LQKENI. V trimming: 2 bases; J trimming: 7 bases; junction bases outside the gene matches: 7. The CDR3 is 16 amino acids. DNA of the CDR3: TGTGCCAGCTCACCAGGGACAGGGGATTACAGTGAAAAACTGTTTTTT. Amino acids: CASSPGTGDYSEKLFF.

The rearrangement joins TRBV27 to TRBJ2-7, with TRBD1 matching over 7 bases. V was pared by 5 bases and J by 3 bases, with 7 bases of the junction left unmatched. Germline V gene lookup returns CDR1 MNHEY and CDR2 SMNVEV (reference sequence). The CDR3 has 14 amino acids. The CDR3 here is CASSGRGISYEQYF. CDR3 coding DNA: TGTGCCAGCAGTGGCAGGGGGATCAGCTACGAGCAGTACTTC.

The CDR3 region has the DNA TGCAGCGCCCTCCTGAGGCCCGACAGCACAGATACGCAGTATTTT. This gives the protein CSALLRPDSTDTQYF. V and J are TRBV29-1 and TRBJ2-3, with D uncertain. The CDR3 length is 15 residues. V was clipped by 7 bases and J by 0 bases, with 17 bases between them. The germline V gene encodes CDR1 SQVTM and CDR2 ANQGSEA.

The CDR3 nucleotides read TGTGCCAGCAGCCGATCCGGGACTTCGGCCGGGGAGCTGTTTTTT. This gives the protein CASSRSGTSAGELFF. The J gene is TRBJ2-2, the V gene TRBV27, with D maybe TRBD2 (6 bases). The CDR3 contains 15 residues. Trimming took 6 bases from V and 6 from J, leaving 17 bases between them. CDR1 MNHEY and CDR2 SMNVEV come from the germline V gene (reference sequence).

This chain links TRBV6-6 with TRBJ1-2; D possibly corresponds to TRBD1 (5 bases). This CDR3 has 12 amino acids. The V and J ends lost 7 bases and 7 bases respectively, with 13 bases between them. Germline-derived CDR1 and CDR2 are MNHNY and SVGAGI (reference sequence). The CDR3 region is CASTPGGSGYTF. The CDR3 nucleotides are TGTGCCAGCACCCCGGGGGGAAGTGGCTACACCTTC.

Comments on this clone: Other DNA sequences of this sample code for an identical CDR3. V gene TRBV7-2 combines with J gene TRBJ1-1; D gene ambiguous. Germline values: CDR1 SGHTA, CDR2 FQGNSA. The CDR3 loop spans 15 amino acids. V lost 2 bases and J 6 bases, leaving 16 bases between the germline ends. The CDR3 reads CASSLRPGVGSEAFF. The CDR3, as DNA: TGTGCCAGCAGCTTACGGCCAGGCGTGGGCTCTGAAGCTTTCTTT.

The chain links TRBV7-3 to TRBJ2-4, with a tentative D call TRBD2 (5 bases). The CDR3 has 13 amino acids. Trimming removed 3 bases from V and 8 bases from J, with 11 bases in between. Germline V gives CDR1 SGHTA, CDR2 FQGTGA. CDR3 amino acids: CASSFGSWDIQYF. Here the CDR3 DNA reads TGTGCCAGCAGCTTTGGGAGCTGGGACATTCAGTACTTC.

The chain is built from TRBV27 and TRBJ2-1; 9 bases map to TRBD2. The V segment lost 11 bases and the J segment 0 bases; nucleotides outside the gene matches: 2. This CDR3 has 13 amino acids. The germline CDR1 and CDR2 sequences are MNHEY and SMNVEV (reference sequence). The CDR3 here is CAAGGSSYNEQFF. In DNA, the CDR3 is TGTGCCGCGGGGGGGAGCTCCTACAATGAGCAGTTCTTC.

The sample holds one count of this clone. This sequence joins TRBV2 and TRBJ2-5; 10 bases fit TRBD1. The J call is doubtful: the DNA matches TRBJ2-7 better. The germline gives CDR1 SNHLY, CDR2 FYNNEI. The CDR3 consists of 17 residues. CDR3 DNA sequence: TGTGCCAGCAGTGCCCCCGGGACAGGGGTCCCCTCCTACGAGCAGTACTTC. Protein: CASSAPGTGVPSYEQYF.

V is TRBV5-1 and J is TRBJ1-2; D may be TRBD1 (6 bases). V shed 4 bases and J shed 4 bases, with 14 bases lying between them. The CDR3 consists of 14 residues. CDR1 is SGHRS, CDR2 YFSETQ, per germline. Here the CDR3 reads CASSTGQSPYGYTF. CDR3 nucleotide sequence: TGCGCCAGCAGCACCGGACAGAGCCCCTATGGCTACACCTTC.